A single sample is the source of the 16 T cell receptor beta chains below, sequenced in a study of blood T cell repertoires in COVID-19 (dated by TCRdb to 2018 to 2021). Libraries were prepared through the immunoSEQ multiplex PCR assay. The immuneACCESS repertoire file appears here via TCRdb, limited to in-frame rearrangements. These files lack a portion of the clones; in checked studies, under half of the deficit traces to unresolved V genes, and the cause of the others is not known. The sample table holds tens of thousands of clones, of which roughly nine tenths were seen once. The ten largest clones represent roughly 5.4% of the sample. Sequences were obtained from peripheral blood. These receptors all come from a woman at least 80 years old with active COVID-19.

This sequence joins TRBV11-2 and TRBJ2-5; D perhaps matches TRBD2 (6 bases). V lost 4 bases and J lost 4, with 10 bases in between. The CDR3 has 13 amino acids. Germline lookup yields CDR1 SGHAT and CDR2 FQNNGV. The CDR3 bases are TGTGCCAGCAGCTCGGGAGAGAGAGAGACCCAGTACTTC. Protein product: CASSSGERETQYF.

The rearrangement links TRBV2 to TRBJ2-3, with TRBD2 matching over 7 bases. The CDR3 runs to 15 residues. Germline V gene lookup returns CDR1 SNHLY and CDR2 FYNNEI. Trimming cost V 4 bases and J 0 bases; bases outside gene matches: 4. The CDR3 spells CASSGGGSSTDTQYF. CDR3 sequence (DNA): TGTGCCAGCAGTGGCGGCGGGAGTAGCACAGATACGCAGTATTTT.

The gene calls are TRBV25-1 and TRBJ1-4; a weak D match, TRBD1 (5 bases). The CDR3 covers 12 residues. V lost 6 bases and J lost 7, with 9 bases in between. Germline values: CDR1 MGHDK, CDR2 SYGVNS. Here the CDR3 DNA reads TGTGCCAGCAGAAGCGGGGCTGAAAAACTGTTTTTT. Translation gives CASRSGAEKLFF.

This clone has just one count. The chain couples TRBV29-1 to TRBJ1-5; 9 bases map to TRBD1. This CDR3 comprises 14 residues. Per the germline V gene, CDR1 is SQVTM and CDR2 is ANQGSEA. With 6 bases clipped from V and 2 bases from J, the junction kept 5 bases outside the gene matches. The CDR3 reads CSVNTGGGNQPQHF. CDR3 nucleotides: TGCAGCGTCAATACAGGGGGCGGCAATCAGCCCCAGCATTTT.

This chain links TRBV5-4 with TRBJ2-1, with a weak D call TRBD2 (6 bases). This CDR3 has 16 amino acids. Germline V gene sequence: CDR1 SGHNT, CDR2 YYREEE (reference sequence). Trimming shortened V by 4 bases and J by 2 bases, and 16 bases separated the two germline ends. DNA for the CDR3: TGTGCCAGCAGCAAACCCGGGACTGGTACCTACAATGAGCAGTTCTTC. It specifies CASSKPGTGTYNEQFF.

The chain links TRBV3-1 (or the pseudogene TRBV3-2) to TRBJ2-4; possible D gene TRBD1, 6 bases. The V end lost 0 bases, the J end lost 1 base, and 13 bases lay between the germline ends. Germline V gene data show CDR1 as LGHDT and CDR2 as YNNKEL (reference sequence). The CDR3 covers 17 residues. CDR3 residues: CASSQEGGGLAKNIQYF. The CDR3 coding sequence is TGTGCCAGCAGCCAAGAGGGTGGGGGCCTGGCCAAAAACATTCAGTACTTC.

In the case of this clone: Within the sample, other DNA sequences also encode this same CDR3. The V call is TRBV28, the J call TRBJ2-7, with 9 bases fitting TRBD1. Germline CDR1 and CDR2: MDHEN and SYDVKM. V lost 5 bases, J lost 3 bases, and 8 bases stayed unmatched. This CDR3 spans 15 amino acids. CDR3 DNA sequence: TGTGCCAGCAGTCCGCCGGGACAGGGAGTCTACGAGCAGTACTTC. Protein: CASSPPGQGVYEQYF.

V is TRBV28 and J is TRBJ2-5, with D tentatively TRBD2 (5 bases). Looked up from germline, CDR1 is MDHEN and CDR2 is SYDVKM. There are 15 residues in the CDR3. Trimming removed 3 bases from V and 5 bases from J, with 16 bases in between. CDR3 DNA sequence: TGTGCCAGCAGTTTTTCGAGGGCCCTGGGGGAGACCCAGTACTTC. Translation: CASSFSRALGETQYF. Variable domain in full (rest from reference TRBV28 and TRBJ2-5): DVKVTQSSRYLVKRTGEKVFLECVQDMDHENMFWYRQDPGLGLRLIYFSYDVKMKEKGDIPEGYSVSREKKERFSLILESASTNQTSMYLCASSFSRALGETQYFGPGTRLLVL.

This chain links TRBV7-9 with TRBJ2-7; TRBD2 matches 9 bases. V dropped 1 base and J dropped 1; count of bases not matched to a gene: 5. The CDR3 loop spans 16 amino acids. CDR1 and CDR2 (germline): SEHNR, FQNEAQ (reference sequence). The CDR3: CASSLGGSGRSYEQYF. In DNA form, the CDR3 reads TGTGCCAGCAGCTTAGGTGGGAGCGGGAGGTCCTACGAGCAGTACTTC.

J is TRBJ2-5 and V is TRBV19, with 8 bases aligning to TRBD1. V shed 5 bases, J shed 4 bases, and the junction held 3 bases outside the gene matches. The CDR3 sequence is 13 residues long. Germline V lookup: CDR1 LNHDA, CDR2 SQIVND (reference sequence). CDR3 loop: CASSLGQVETQYF. CDR3 bases: TGTGCCAGTAGTTTGGGACAGGTAGAGACCCAGTACTTC.

The CDR3 is CASMTGNTGELFF. CDR3 DNA: TGTGCCAGCATGACGGGGAACACCGGGGAGCTGTTTTTT. The chain is built from TRBV28 and TRBJ2-2; no clear D gene. CDR1 MDHEN and CDR2 SYDVKM come from the germline V gene. Trimming removed 7 bases at V and 1 base at J, with 7 bases between. This CDR3 spans 13 amino acids.

This rearrangement joins TRBV27 to TRBJ2-1; D possibly corresponds to TRBD1 (6 bases). Trimming pared 5 bases from V and 3 bases from J, leaving 17 bases between. Germline loops: CDR1 MNHEY, CDR2 SMNVEV (reference sequence). This CDR3 comprises 16 residues. The CDR3 region has the DNA TGTGCCAGCAGTCCGTCCCCTAGGACAGTCTACAATGAGCAGTTCTTC. Translation: CASSPSPRTVYNEQFF.

The J gene is TRBJ2-3, the V gene TRBV3-1 (or the pseudogene TRBV3-2), with 10 bases that match TRBD2. The CDR3 spans 15 residues. The germline V gene has CDR1 LGHDT and CDR2 YNNKEL (reference sequence). V gave up 4 bases and J gave up 4 bases; unmatched junction bases: 5. CDR3 nucleotide sequence: TGTGCCAGCAGCCCCCGGCTAGCGGGAGCAGATACGCAGTATTTT. Translated, it gives CASSPRLAGADTQYF.

This clone was seen once. The chain combines TRBV5-4 with TRBJ2-7; 9 bases are shared with TRBD1. V trimming: 4 bases; J trimming: 6 bases; junction bases outside the gene matches: 11. This CDR3 is built from 15 residues. CDR1 and CDR2 (germline): SGHNT, YYREEE (reference sequence). CDR3 bases: TGTGCCAGCAGCCCTACCGGGACAGGGTCCCTCGAGCAGTACTTC. Amino acids: CASSPTGTGSLEQYF.

The J gene is TRBJ2-5, the V gene TRBV7-2; 11 bases are shared with TRBD2. CDR3 length: 15 amino acids. V lost 5 bases to trimming and J lost 0 bases; unmatched junction nucleotides: 2. The V gene's germline CDR1 is SGHTA and CDR2 FQGNSA. CDR3 DNA sequence: TGTGCCAGCAGCAGACTAGCGGGATACCAAGAGACCCAGTACTTC. The encoded protein is CASSRLAGYQETQYF.

The genes are TRBV28 and TRBJ2-7, with D possibly matching TRBD1 (5 bases). Trimming took off 9 bases at V and 3 bases at J, with 6 bases between the two ends. The CDR3 length is 10 residues. Looked up from germline, CDR1 is MDHEN and CDR2 is SYDVKM. Here the CDR3 reads CASGHYEQYF. The DNA of the CDR3 is TGTGCCAGTGGACACTACGAGCAGTACTTC.